This T cell receptor (beta chain) originates from a study of OX40 agonist ivuxolimab in advanced cancers. For the study at large: The diagnoses of dose-escalation patients were hepatocellular carcinoma, melanoma, renal cell or head and neck cancer. Study outcomes and limitations: At 0.1 to 3.0 mg/kg, clonal expansion of CD4+ and CD8+ blood T cells had occurred by week 6.

The table came from immunoSEQ multiplex PCR; TCRdb's copy has only in-frame clones and leaves some out. The sample shows tens of thousands of clones, 83% of them seen only once. Notes on this clone: What it recognizes is unknown.

The CDR3 is 13 residues long. The germline V gene has CDR1 SGHVS and CDR2 FNYEAQ. V lost 5 bases to trimming and J lost 8 bases; unmatched junction nucleotides: 7. The rearrangement uses TRBV7-6 and TRBJ1-2; 8 bases match TRBD1. The input for sequencing was CD4+ or CD8+ T cells sorted from blood, taken in a trial of the OX40 agonist ivuxolimab. This clonotype was obtained from an adult with an advanced solid tumor such as melanoma, head and neck, liver or kidney cancer. The CDR3 reads CASSGAGGDGYTF. The CDR3 DNA sequence: TGTGCCAGCAGCGGCGCAGGGGGCGACGGCTACACCTTC.